The rows below give T cell receptor beta chains drawn from one sample of a study of T-cell memory formation after mild COVID-19. In TCRdb, the 5' RACE reads were re-called with MiXCR into one record per CDR3 protein. This sample has a few hundred thousand distinct CDR3 sequences, with around 19% found just once. Input material: PBMCs or a T cell subset sorted from them (not recorded which). These receptors all come from a man younger than 30 who had mild COVID-19 (a few samples of this study predate the infection). Cell type and time point are not known. Each CDR3 is given with its conserved first and last residue. Fields, in order: J gene, V gene, D gene, CDR3 length, clone size, CDR3 protein, CDR3 DNA. A D gene is named only where the DNA matches it firmly. Clone size appears in some rows only: once, few, many, or a class for an expanded clone.

>TRBJ2-3|TRBV28|-|14|-
CASSYPGFADTQYF
TGTGCCAGCAGCTATCCGGGGTTTGCAGATACGCAGTATTTT
>TRBJ1-1|TRBV5-1|-|15|few
CASSFTRGGVTEAFF
TGCGCCAGCAGCTTTACACGGGGAGGGGTCACTGAAGCTTTCTTT
>TRBJ2-4|TRBV18|-|18|-
CASSPLRTASVAKNIQYF
TGTGCCAGCTCACCCCTTCGGACGGCCTCCGTAGCCAAAAACATTCAGTACTTC
>TRBJ1-5|TRBV5-1|-|15|-
CASSDTPGGNQPQHF
TGCGCCAGCAGCGACACACCAGGGGGCAATCAGCCCCAGCATTTT
>TRBJ2-5|TRBV12-3/TRBV12-4|TRBD2|14|few
CASSPGGAVQTQYF
TGTGCCAGCAGTCCCGGGGGGGCCGTTCAGACCCAGTACTTC
>TRBJ2-7|TRBV30|-|15|-
CAWTGWQRLSYEQYF
TGTGCCTGGACCGGATGGCAGAGACTCTCCTACGAGCAGTACTTC
>TRBJ2-5|TRBV10-3|TRBD2|17|few
CAISGVGLAGRAETQYF
TGTGCCATCAGTGGAGTGGGACTAGCGGGGAGGGCAGAGACCCAGTACTTC
>TRBJ2-5|TRBV7-7|-|15|few
CASSLVWSSRETQYF
TGTGCCAGCAGCTTAGTGTGGTCGAGTCGGGAGACCCAGTACTTC
>TRBJ2-3|TRBV12-3/TRBV12-4|-|13|-
CASSKQDTDTQYF
TGTGCCAGCAGCAAACAGGACACAGATACGCAGTATTTT
>TRBJ1-6|TRBV7-2|-|14|few
CASSLGGRDSPLHF
TGTGCCAGCAGCTTAGGCGGGAGGGATTCACCCCTCCACTTT
>TRBJ1-4|TRBV24-1|-|11|few
CATSAGEKLFF
TGTGCCACCAGTGCAGGCGAAAAACTGTTTTTT
>TRBJ1-1|TRBV12-3/TRBV12-4|-|15|-
CASTPGVAFNTEAFF
TGTGCCAGCACCCCGGGGGTCGCTTTTAACACTGAAGCTTTCTTT
>TRBJ1-1|TRBV20-1|-|13|few
CSAADSLNTEAFF
TGCAGTGCTGCGGACAGTCTGAACACTGAAGCTTTCTTT
>TRBJ2-3|TRBV7-2|-|15|few
CASSPDYLRTDTQYF
TGTGCCAGCAGCCCCGACTACCTACGCACAGATACGCAGTATTTT
>TRBJ2-1|TRBV11-2|TRBD1|13|-
CASSSGQGDEQFF
TGTGCCAGCAGCTCAGGACAGGGGGATGAGCAGTTCTTC
>TRBJ2-1|TRBV6-1|TRBD1|14|-
CASSEGQGNNEQFF
TGTGCCAGCAGTGAGGGACAGGGAAACAATGAGCAGTTCTTC
>TRBJ2-6|TRBV3-1|TRBD1|20|-
CASSRTDREGAIPGANVLTF
TGTGCCAGCAGCCGCACGGACAGGGAAGGGGCTATCCCTGGGGCCAACGTCCTGACTTTC
>TRBJ2-1|TRBV5-4|TRBD1|15|many
CASSLGTGDYNEQFF
TGTGCCAGCAGCTTGGGTACAGGGGACTACAATGAGCAGTTCTTC
>TRBJ1-3|TRBV12-3/TRBV12-4|-|15|few
CASSPRRLSGNTIYF
TGTGCCAGCAGCCCTCGGCGACTCTCTGGAAACACCATATATTTT
>TRBJ2-2|TRBV5-1|-|13|few
CATRQQNTGELFF
TGCGCCACCCGACAGCAGAACACCGGGGAGCTGTTTTTT
>TRBJ2-5|TRBV3-1|-|15|-
CASSFLGGGQETQYF
TGTGCCAGCAGCTTCCTGGGGGGTGGACAAGAGACCCAGTACTTC
>TRBJ2-1|TRBV19|-|14|-
CASTGWGRYNEQFF
TGTGCCAGTACAGGTTGGGGTCGCTACAATGAGCAGTTCTTC
>TRBJ2-3|TRBV29-1|-|13|few
CSVEVTITDTQYF
TGCAGCGTTGAAGTTACCATCACAGATACGCAGTATTTT
>TRBJ2-5|TRBV29-1|-|13|few
CSVDLRQGETQYF
TGCAGCGTTGATCTGAGGCAGGGGGAGACCCAGTACTTC
>TRBJ2-3|TRBV12-3/TRBV12-4|-|13|few
CASSLMVSDTQYF
TGTGCCAGCAGTTTAATGGTTTCTGATACGCAGTATTTT
>TRBJ2-6|TRBV6-5|-|15|many
CASSYSRSGANVLTF
TGTGCCAGCAGTTACTCTAGGTCTGGGGCCAACGTCCTGACTTTC
>TRBJ2-1|TRBV4-3|TRBD2|15|few
CASSQGTSVYNEQFF
TGCGCCAGCAGCCAGGGGACTAGCGTGTACAATGAGCAGTTCTTC
>TRBJ2-7|TRBV27|-|15|-
CASSRTQEPPYEQYF
TGTGCCAGCAGTCGCACCCAGGAACCCCCCTACGAGCAGTACTTC
>TRBJ2-3|TRBV5-1|TRBD1|15|many
CASSDDRGFTDTQYF
TGCGCCAGCAGCGATGACAGGGGTTTTACAGATACGCAGTATTTT
>TRBJ2-7|TRBV5-5|-|12|-
CASSLTSSEQYF
TGTGCCAGCAGCCTCACTAGCTCCGAGCAGTACTTC
>TRBJ1-2|TRBV6-1|TRBD1|13|few
CASSLDRVYGYTF
TGTGCCAGCAGTTTGGACAGGGTCTATGGCTACACCTTC
>TRBJ2-1|TRBV5-1|-|14|few
CASSLEFTYNEQFF
TGCGCCAGCAGCTTGGAGTTCACCTACAATGAGCAGTTCTTC
>TRBJ2-3|TRBV25-1|-|15|-
CASSDYQVSTDTQYF
TGTGCCAGCAGTGACTATCAGGTTTCGACAGATACGCAGTATTTT
>TRBJ2-1|TRBV18|-|13|few
CASSPPGHNEQFF
TGTGCCAGCTCACCACCGGGGCACAATGAGCAGTTCTTC
>TRBJ1-1|TRBV7-2|-|13|many
CASSLGTGYEAFF
TGTGCCAGCAGCTTAGGTACAGGGTATGAAGCTTTCTTT
>TRBJ2-7|TRBV7-9|-|14|-
CASSPGQVNDEQYF
TGTGCCAGCAGCCCCGGGCAGGTAAACGACGAGCAGTACTTC
>TRBJ1-5|TRBV7-6|TRBD1|17|-
CASSSRPGQSSIVPQHF
TGTGCCAGCAGCTCCCGGCCGGGACAGTCCTCCATAGTGCCCCAGCATTTT
>TRBJ2-3|TRBV5-4|-|14|few
CASSLRTVADTQYF
TGTGCCAGCAGCCTACGGACTGTCGCAGATACGCAGTATTTT
>TRBJ2-7|TRBV4-3|TRBD1|18|few
CASSPILDRGNRSYEQYF
TGCGCCAGCAGCCCGATTCTGGACAGGGGTAACCGTTCCTACGAGCAGTACTTC
>TRBJ1-1|TRBV7-3|-|16|few
CASSLFAGRGSTEAFF
TGTGCCAGCAGCTTATTTGCAGGGAGGGGTTCCACTGAAGCTTTCTTT
>TRBJ2-3|TRBV20-1|-|15|-
CSAARLGRNTDTQYF
TGCAGTGCCGCTAGACTAGGTCGGAACACAGATACGCAGTATTTT
>TRBJ2-4|TRBV5-5|-|15|-
CASSLGRLAKNIQYF
TGTGCCAGCAGCTTGGGGCGACTAGCCAAAAACATTCAGTACTTC
>TRBJ2-3|TRBV10-3|-|11|few
CAIRTNNTQYF
TGTGCCATCAGGACCAATAATACGCAGTATTTT
>TRBJ2-7|TRBV2|-|11|few
CASSEDVAQYF
TGTGCCAGCAGCGAGGACGTAGCGCAGTACTTC
>TRBJ1-1|TRBV9|-|14|-
CASSFTSQNTEAFF
TGTGCCAGCAGCTTCACCTCACAGAACACTGAAGCTTTCTTT
>TRBJ1-3|TRBV20-1|TRBD1|15|few
CSASAPDRSVNTIYF
TGCAGTGCTTCGGCCCCGGACAGGAGCGTAAACACCATATATTTT
>TRBJ1-1|TRBV7-9|-|9|-
CASSSGTGF
TGTGCCAGCAGCAGCGGGACGGGCTTT
>TRBJ1-5|TRBV7-8|TRBD1|15|many
CASSMGTGVAQPQHF
TGTGCCAGCTCCATGGGGACAGGGGTCGCTCAGCCCCAGCATTTT
>TRBJ1-1|TRBV20-1|-|11|-
CSARIGTEAFF
TGCAGTGCTAGAATAGGGACTGAAGCTTTCTTT
>TRBJ2-4|TRBV9|-|15|few
CASSVGQGVTDIQYF
TGTGCCAGCAGCGTAGGCCAAGGGGTAACGGACATTCAGTACTTC
>TRBJ2-6|TRBV7-2|-|16|few
CASSLAAGHGANVLTF
TGTGCCAGCAGCTTAGCAGCAGGGCACGGGGCCAACGTCCTGACTTTC
>TRBJ2-1|TRBV7-3|TRBD1|17|many
CASSSRTGSDPYNEQFF
TGTGCCAGCAGCTCCCGGACAGGGAGTGATCCCTACAATGAGCAGTTCTTC
>TRBJ2-7|TRBV6-6|-|18|-
CASSYGPPRGHYSYEQYF
TGTGCCAGCAGTTACGGCCCACCTCGGGGACACTACTCCTACGAGCAGTACTTC
>TRBJ2-5|TRBV5-1|-|12|-
CASTGSQETQYF
TGCGCCAGCACCGGGTCCCAAGAGACCCAGTACTTC
>TRBJ1-4|TRBV2|-|14|-
CASSGDPRYEKLFF
TGTGCCAGCAGTGGAGATCCCCGATATGAAAAACTGTTTTTT
>TRBJ1-3|TRBV7-2|-|15|-
CASSSGPGFGNTIYF
TGTGCCAGCAGCTCCGGGCCTGGCTTTGGAAACACCATATATTTT